The following is a T cell receptor beta chain sequence with its context. Its antigen is still unknown. There are no base qualities to consult, and no much larger clone falls within one base. Via the germline V gene, CDR1 is SGHTS and CDR2 YDEGEE. Including cysteine and phenylalanine, the CDR3 has 16 amino acids. The DNA shown is the 48-base CDR3, in frame from base 1. Clipping removes 4 bases from V and 6 bases from J, with 11 as the unmatched junction base count. Using the deep immunoSEQ assay, TCR CDR3 regions were amplified from genomic DNA by multiplex PCR. Extracted genomic DNA from each cell subset was distributed evenly across all wells of several immunoSEQ 96-well plates, and each plate was treated as a replicate. For unsorted PBMC, roughly 330 ng genomic DNA, equal to tens of thousands of T cell genomes, was loaded into each replicate PCR. Ten immunoSEQ deep assay plates were used to sequence the unsorted PBMC genomic DNA. The purified libraries were quantified using a Qubit 3.0 fluorometer, sized with a Bioanalyzer 2100, and then quantified again using the KAPA Library Quantification kit. Every immunoSEQ 96-well plate was sequenced on a dedicated single-read 150-cycle Illumina NextSeq 550 flow cell. Per the authors' processing: Because the immunoSEQ output held only junctional sequences and lacked quality scores, the filtering could not match the filtering applied to full-length reads. Sequences were annotated with PyIR, a Python wrapper for IgBLAST v1.9, and V/J genes and CDR3 were assigned using IMGT germline references. Reads with weak V/J assignments (E-value above 1e-6), missing CDR3, stop codons, out-of-frame junctions, or ambiguous translated residues were removed. V3J clonotypes were defined as sequences sharing the same inferred V gene, J gene, and CDR3 amino acid sequence. Percentage overlap between repertoires was calculated by dividing the number of shared unique clonotypes by the size of the smaller repertoire. Three approaches were used to assess repertoire richness: RTK rarefaction, the Chao1 estimator, and Recon v2.1 estimates of unobserved clonotypes. This immuneACCESS table, as held by TCRdb, lists in-frame sequences with V and J called but not all clones. Of the missing ones, under half trace to an unresolved V gene in checked studies; the others have no known cause. V and J calls and clone size are given by that table; D and trimming were obtained from the DNA. In this sample the table shows 400,000 to 500,000 clones, 75% to 85% of which occur a single time. Roughly 13% of the sample is taken by the ten largest.

Donors were healthy HIV-negative adults with no recently reported acute infections or vaccinations. All donors were Caucasian adults living in Nashville, Tennessee, USA. In the unsorted samples, 90 million to 100 million PBMCs were counted, and genomic DNA was extracted using the QIAamp DNA Blood Mini kit. Blood was obtained by leukapheresis, after which PBMCs were separated by Ficoll-Histopaque density gradient centrifugation and cryopreserved in liquid nitrogen vapor phase. This sample stems from a study of shared clonotypes between healthy human individuals (dated by TCRdb to about 2020). Study-wide context: A couple of women and a few men aged 18 to 49 years were included in the cohort. The study deeply sequenced blood TCR repertoires of about five healthy adults to estimate repertoire size and the extent of clonotype sharing between individuals. To increase sequencing depth and limit assay-specific biases, TCR repertoire library preparation and sequencing were carried out by different laboratories using diverse techniques. Leukapheresis yielded between about 0.8 and 8.9 billion PBMCs per donor.

Results and caveats for the whole study, not just this receptor: Pairwise subsampling led to the expectation that sequencing depth would affect the degree of clonotype sharing among donors. The genetic and exposure-history diversity represented was limited by the small number of donors. Sampling was restricted to blood, and TCR repertoires in tissue are likely to differ from TCR repertoires in blood.

The TCR sequence derives from a middle-aged woman in good health. Some clones in this sample may be carry-over from other donors' samples. The V and J segments used are TRBV5-8 and TRBJ2-1; 9 bases in the middle match TRBD2. The material sequenced was PBMCs. CDR3 loop: CASSQDEGSGSNEQFF. The nucleotide sequence is given as TGTGCCAGCAGCCAAGATGAAGGTAGCGGGAGCAATGAGCAGTTCTTC.